A single count supports the clone carrying this TCR beta chain. Its cognate antigen is unknown. Source study methods: Filtering differed because ImmunoSEQ produced junction-only sequences that carried no quality scores. The method was immunoSEQ multiplex PCR; TCRdb's version includes in-frame clones alone and lacks a portion of them. The DNA gave D and trimming, while V, J and clone size come from that table. This table has approximately 500,000 clones, over 70% appearing once. Healthy HIV-negative adults without recent acute infections or vaccinations served as donors. The sample belongs to a study of shared clonotypes between healthy human individuals. Looked up from germline, CDR1 is KGHSH and CDR2 is LQKENI. The CDR3 is made up of 15 amino acids. V gave up 4 bases and J gave up 3 bases; unmatched junction bases: 1. Overall study findings and caveats: There were few donors, and this limited the genetic and exposure-history diversity represented.

V gene TRBV18 combines with J gene TRBJ2-3; 13 bases agree with TRBD2. This clonotype was sampled from a middle-aged woman in good health. Some clones in this sample may be carry-over from other donors' samples. The sample taken for sequencing was PBMCs. Written as DNA, the CDR3 is TGTGCCAGCTCACAGGGACTAGCGGGGACAGATACGCAGTATTTT. It yields the protein CASSQGLAGTDTQYF.